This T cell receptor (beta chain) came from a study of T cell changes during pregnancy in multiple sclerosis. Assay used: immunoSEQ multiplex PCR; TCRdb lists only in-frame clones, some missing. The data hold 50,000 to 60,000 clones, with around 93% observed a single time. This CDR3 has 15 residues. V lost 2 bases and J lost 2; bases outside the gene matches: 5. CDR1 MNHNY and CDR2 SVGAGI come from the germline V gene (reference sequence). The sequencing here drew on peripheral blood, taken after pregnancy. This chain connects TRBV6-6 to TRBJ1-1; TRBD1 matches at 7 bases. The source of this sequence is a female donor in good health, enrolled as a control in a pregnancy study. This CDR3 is CASSYEGAPNTEAFF. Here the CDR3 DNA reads TGTGCCAGCAGTTACGAGGGGGCACCTAACACTGAAGCTTTCTTT.